This T cell receptor (beta chain) comes out of a study of identical twins (TCRdb year 2016). Regarding the complete study: TCR alpha and beta repertoires from monozygotic twins, unrelated adults of various ages and cord blood were deep-sequenced to test whether fetal clonotypes persist. To rule out contamination, the twin experiments were replicated at different times with different library preparation protocols.

The library relied on 5' RACE. This sample was sequenced with an Illumina HiSeq 2000. A universal primer binding site was introduced by template switching, and a unique molecular identifier was present in the final cDNA, enabling accurate counting of TCR cDNA molecules. First-strand cDNA for TCR alpha and beta chains was synthesized from specific primers in the conserved constant-segment region. To control for contamination, every cDNA library was double barcoded, receiving both a SMART-Mk sample barcode and Illumina barcodes. TruSeq adapter sequences, together with Illumina sample barcodes, were added in two successive PCR steps. The Illumina HiSeq platform was used with custom primers to sequence TCR alpha and beta cDNA libraries. The original methods were these. MiGEC processed the raw reads to extract unique molecular identifiers, while MiXCR was used to determine the CDR3 positions. For each individual, recombination models were inferred using an EM algorithm with the repgenHMM and IGoR tools. The analysis of shared clonotypes was done with the tcR package in R, with sharing normalized by the product of cloneset sizes. To study raw recombination free of thymic and clonal selection effects, out-of-frame nonproductive sequences were analyzed. TCRdb reprocessing: public reads trimmed at Q25 with fastp, clones called with MiXCR, in-frame beta chains kept. Records with the same CDR3 protein are collapsed into one entry carrying the most frequent genes and DNA. It is TCRdb's table, rather than the study itself, that gives the V and J calls and clone size. The sample has roughly 260,000 distinct CDR3 sequences on record, over 11% of them singletons. The top ten clonotypes cover 8.8% of the sample.

Points the paper makes about the study in general: Fewer insertions were carried by abundant cord blood beta clonotypes; a weaker similar trend was observed in young adult naive repertoires, while no such trend was observed in memory repertoires. Compared with coincidental sharing between unrelated individuals, out-of-frame TCR alpha sequences shared between twins showed an excess of sequences with low generation probability. Because the same donors could not be followed over many years, the conclusions depended on cross-sectional statistical analysis. Zero-insertion analyses could be partly confounded by invariant T cells such as MAIT and iNKT, though diverse VJ usage argued against such confounding for most clonotypes. Recombination models systematically underestimated out-of-frame TCR alpha sharing in monozygotic twins but agreed with sharing between unrelated individuals. In beta out-of-frame sequences, excess twin sharing was weaker, because having fewer shared sequences lowered the signal-to-noise ratio.

CDR1 and CDR2 are drawn from the germline V gene: SGDLS, YYNGEE. From the cysteine through the phenylalanine, the CDR3 covers 17 amino acids. The retained sequence is limited to the CDR3, 51 bases, with the frame set at the first base. Trimming at the junction amounts to 4 bases on V and 2 bases on J, and the germline ends lie 22 bases apart. This clonotype came up a few times. Its antigen is still unknown. Within one base of it there is no much larger clone, and no base qualities were kept. Only healthy Caucasian donors were included. Using Miltenyi CD45RO+ enrichment and human naive T-cell isolation kits, memory (CD45RO+) and naive T cells were isolated from PBMC.

The receptor's source is a woman aged 18 to 35 in good health. The chain is assembled from TRBV9 and TRBJ2-7; the D gene is possibly TRBD2, with 7 bases matching. The sample comprised memory (CD45RO+) T cells sorted from blood. Per the publication, the cell subset or site label means: CD45RO+ enriched T cells. The nucleotide sequence reads TGTGCCAGCAGCCCTCGCGGGGGCACCGCCTCAACCTACGAGCAGTACTTC. This gives the protein CASSPRGGTASTYEQYF.